This entry concerns a single T cell receptor (beta chain). Its matching antigen is unknown. CDR3 size: 14 residues. V lost 3 bases and J lost 4, with 12 bases in between. Germline assignment: CDR1 LNHDA and CDR2 SQIVND (reference sequence). The data were obtained in a study of T cell repertoires in cytomegalovirus infection. Across the whole study: Recently identified HLA-C-restricted and well-studied HLA-B-restricted CMV epitopes were used. Public signatures in TCR beta pointed to CMV infection and matching HLA type.

In TCRdb, the reads were re-called with MiXCR into one record per CDR3 protein. The sample holds approximately 270,000 distinct CDR3 sequences, 20% to 25% seen once. The study's findings and limits: There were carriers of CMV plus the relevant HLA, and cumulative public TCR beta family frequency identified them. HLA-C-restricted CMV-specific TCR beta clonotypes were dominant in the ex vivo response.

This receptor was obtained from a human donor in good health (CMV status not recorded). Some clones in this sample may be carry-over from other donors' samples. The sequenced sample was cultured PBMCs, obtained from culture after CMV antigen stimulation. The chain couples TRBV19 to TRBJ2-5; weak D call: TRBD2 (5 bases). CDR3 DNA: TGTGCCAGTAGTATCGGCGGGCGAGCAGAGACCCAGTACTTC. It yields the protein CASSIGGRAETQYF. The full variable domain, rest sourced from reference TRBV19 and TRBJ2-5, is DGGITQSPKYLFRKEGQNVTLSCEQNLNHDAMYWYRQDPGQGLRLIYYSQIVNDFQKGDIAEGYSVSREKKESFPLTVTSAQKNPTAFYLCASSIGGRAETQYFGPGTRLLVL.